This T cell receptor (beta chain) appears in the sequencing data of a study of cytomegalovirus exposure and HLA in healthy donors. Both 60 Vbeta primers and 13 Jbeta primers went into the PCR. TCRdb's table, derived via immunoSEQ multiplex PCR, lists solely in-frame clones and lacks some. The sample shows more than 150,000 clones, 75% to 85% of them seen only once. CDR3 length: 15 amino acids. V shed 8 bases and J 3 bases; nucleotides not matched to a gene: 9. The V gene's germline CDR1 is SQVTM and CDR2 ANQGSEA. Input material: PBMCs. The source is a man between 18 and 29 years old in good health and CMV-seronegative. The chain couples TRBV29-1 to TRBJ2-2, with 10 bases identical to TRBD1. As DNA, the CDR3 is TGCAGCTCTCAAGTTGGGACAGGGGACACCGGGGAGCTGTTTTTT. Protein product: CSSQVGTGDTGELFF.